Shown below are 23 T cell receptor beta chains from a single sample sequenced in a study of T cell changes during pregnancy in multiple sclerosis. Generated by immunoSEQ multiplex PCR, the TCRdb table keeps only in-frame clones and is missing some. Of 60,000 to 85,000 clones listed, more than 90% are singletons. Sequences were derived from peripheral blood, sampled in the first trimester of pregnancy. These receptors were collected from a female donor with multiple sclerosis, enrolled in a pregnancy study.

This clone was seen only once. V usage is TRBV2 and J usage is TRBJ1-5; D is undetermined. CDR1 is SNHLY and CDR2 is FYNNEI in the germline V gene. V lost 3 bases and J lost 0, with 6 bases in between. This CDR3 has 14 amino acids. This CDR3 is CASSESDSNQPQHF. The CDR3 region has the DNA TGTGCCAGCAGTGAGTCAGATAGCAATCAGCCCCAGCATTTT.

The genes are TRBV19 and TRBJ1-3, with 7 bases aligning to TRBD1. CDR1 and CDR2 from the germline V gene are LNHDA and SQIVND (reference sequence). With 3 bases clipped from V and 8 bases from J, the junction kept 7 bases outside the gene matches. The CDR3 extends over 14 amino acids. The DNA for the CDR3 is TGTGCCAGTAGTATGACAGGGAACGCGGACACCATATATTTT. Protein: CASSMTGNADTIYF.

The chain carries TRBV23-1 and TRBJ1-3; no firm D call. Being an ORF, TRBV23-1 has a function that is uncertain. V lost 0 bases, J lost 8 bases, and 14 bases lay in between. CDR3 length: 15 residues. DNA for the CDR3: TGCGCCAGCAGTCAATCGGTGGGTTGGAGGGACACCATATATTTT. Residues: CASSQSVGWRDTIYF.

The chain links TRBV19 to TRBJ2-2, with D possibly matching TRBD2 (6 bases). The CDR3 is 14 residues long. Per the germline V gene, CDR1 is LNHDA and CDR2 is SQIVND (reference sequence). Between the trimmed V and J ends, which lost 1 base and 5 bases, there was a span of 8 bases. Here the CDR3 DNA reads TGTGCCAGTAGTATAGCGGCGGGGACCGGGGAGCTGTTTTTT. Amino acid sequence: CASSIAAGTGELFF.

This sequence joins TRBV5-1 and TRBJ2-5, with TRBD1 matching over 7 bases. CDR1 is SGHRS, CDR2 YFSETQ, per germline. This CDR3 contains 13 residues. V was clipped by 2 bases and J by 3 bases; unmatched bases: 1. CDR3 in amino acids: CASSFTGEETQYF. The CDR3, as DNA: TGCGCCAGCAGCTTTACAGGGGAAGAGACCCAGTACTTC.

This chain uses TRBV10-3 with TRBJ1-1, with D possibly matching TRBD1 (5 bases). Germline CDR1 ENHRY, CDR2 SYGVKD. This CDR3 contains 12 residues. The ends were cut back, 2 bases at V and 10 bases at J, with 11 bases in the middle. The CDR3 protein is CAISEGGIGAFF. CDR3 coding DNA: TGTGCCATCAGTGAGGGGGGGATAGGAGCTTTCTTT.

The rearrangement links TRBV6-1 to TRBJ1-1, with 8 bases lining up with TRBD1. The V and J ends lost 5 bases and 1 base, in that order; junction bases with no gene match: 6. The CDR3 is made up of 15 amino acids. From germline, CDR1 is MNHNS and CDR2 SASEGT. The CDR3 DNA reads TGTGCCAGCAGTTTTCGGACAGGGAGGAACACTGAAGCTTTCTTT. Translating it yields CASSFRTGRNTEAFF.

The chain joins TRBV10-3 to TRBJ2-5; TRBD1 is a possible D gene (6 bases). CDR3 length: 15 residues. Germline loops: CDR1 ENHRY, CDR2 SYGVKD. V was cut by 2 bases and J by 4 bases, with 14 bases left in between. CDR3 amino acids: CAISEDRRGTETQYF. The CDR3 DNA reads TGTGCCATCAGTGAGGACAGGCGCGGAACAGAGACCCAGTACTTC.

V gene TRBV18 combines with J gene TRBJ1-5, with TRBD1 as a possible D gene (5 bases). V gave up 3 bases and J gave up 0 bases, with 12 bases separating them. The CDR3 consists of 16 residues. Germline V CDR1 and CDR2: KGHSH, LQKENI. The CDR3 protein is CASSPSPRDSNQPQHF. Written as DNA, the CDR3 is TGTGCCAGCTCACCGTCGCCCAGGGATAGCAATCAGCCCCAGCATTTT. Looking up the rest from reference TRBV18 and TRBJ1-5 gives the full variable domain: NAGVMQNPRHLVRRRGQEARLRCSPMKGHSHVYWYRQLPEEGLKFMVYLQKENIIDESGMPKERFSAEFPKEGPSILRIQQVVRGDSAAYFCASSPSPRDSNQPQHFGDGTRLSIL.

Here the CDR3 DNA reads TGTGCCAGTAGTCGGACTAGCGGCTACAATGAGCAGTTCTTC. This sequence encodes CASSRTSGYNEQFF. This chain links TRBV19 with TRBJ2-1, with 10 bases aligning to TRBD2. This CDR3 has 14 residues. With 5 bases clipped from V and 3 bases from J, the junction kept 1 base outside the gene matches. Germline lookup yields CDR1 LNHDA and CDR2 SQIVND (reference sequence).

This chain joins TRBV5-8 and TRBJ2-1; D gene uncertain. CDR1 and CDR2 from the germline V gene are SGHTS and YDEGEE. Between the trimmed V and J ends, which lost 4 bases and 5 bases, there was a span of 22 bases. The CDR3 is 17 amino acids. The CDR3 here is CASSPGQISRNNNEQFF. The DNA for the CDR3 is TGTGCCAGCAGCCCGGGTCAGATATCCCGAAATAACAATGAGCAGTTCTTC.

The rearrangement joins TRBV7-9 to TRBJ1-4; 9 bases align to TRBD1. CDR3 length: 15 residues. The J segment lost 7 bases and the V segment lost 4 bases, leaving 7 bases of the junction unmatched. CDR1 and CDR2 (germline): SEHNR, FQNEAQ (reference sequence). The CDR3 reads CASSSSDRGGEKLFF. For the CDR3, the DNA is TGTGCCAGCAGCTCCTCGGACAGGGGAGGTGAAAAACTGTTTTTT.

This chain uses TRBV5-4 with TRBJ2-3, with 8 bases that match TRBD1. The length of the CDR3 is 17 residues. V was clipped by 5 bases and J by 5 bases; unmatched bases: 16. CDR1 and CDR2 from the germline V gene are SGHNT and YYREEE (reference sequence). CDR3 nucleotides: TGTGCCAGCAGACACCAAGGCAGGGGGCGAGGTGTAGATACGCAGTATTTT. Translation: CASRHQGRGRGVDTQYF. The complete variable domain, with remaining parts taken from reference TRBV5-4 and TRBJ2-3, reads ETGVTQSPTHLIKTRGQQVTLRCSSQSGHNTVSWYQQALGQGPQFIFQYYREEENGRGNFPPRFSGLQFPNYSSELNVNALELDDSALYLCASRHQGRGRGVDTQYFGPGTRLTVL.

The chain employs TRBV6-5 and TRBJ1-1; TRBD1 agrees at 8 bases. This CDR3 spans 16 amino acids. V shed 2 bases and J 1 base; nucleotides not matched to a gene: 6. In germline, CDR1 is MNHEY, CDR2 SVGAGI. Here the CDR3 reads CASSYHGQGSNTEAFF. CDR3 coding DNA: TGTGCCAGCAGTTACCACGGACAGGGATCGAACACTGAAGCTTTCTTT.

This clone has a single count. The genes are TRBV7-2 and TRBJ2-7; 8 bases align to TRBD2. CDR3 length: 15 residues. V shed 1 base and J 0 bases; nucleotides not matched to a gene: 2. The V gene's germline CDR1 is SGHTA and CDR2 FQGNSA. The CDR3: CASSLGGGNSYEQYF. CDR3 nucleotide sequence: TGTGCCAGCAGCTTAGGCGGGGGGAACTCCTACGAGCAGTACTTC.

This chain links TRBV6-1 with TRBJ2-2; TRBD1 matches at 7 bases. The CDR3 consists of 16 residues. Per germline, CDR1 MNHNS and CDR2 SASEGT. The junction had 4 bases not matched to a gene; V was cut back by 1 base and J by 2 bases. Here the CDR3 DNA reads TGTGCCAGCAGTGAAGGGACAGGAGCCAACACCGGGGAGCTGTTTTTT. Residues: CASSEGTGANTGELFF.

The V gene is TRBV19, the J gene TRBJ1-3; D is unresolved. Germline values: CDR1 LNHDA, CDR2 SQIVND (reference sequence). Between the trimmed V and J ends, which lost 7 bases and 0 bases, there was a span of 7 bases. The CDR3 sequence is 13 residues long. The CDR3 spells CASTTVSGNTIYF. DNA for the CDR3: TGTGCCAGTACAACAGTCTCTGGAAACACCATATATTTT.

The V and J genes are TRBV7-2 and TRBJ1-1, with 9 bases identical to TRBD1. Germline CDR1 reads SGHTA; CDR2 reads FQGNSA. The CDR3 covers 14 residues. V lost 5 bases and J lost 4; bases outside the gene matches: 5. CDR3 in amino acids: CASSLQGAGTEAFF. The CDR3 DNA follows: TGTGCCAGCAGCCTACAGGGGGCCGGCACTGAAGCTTTCTTT.

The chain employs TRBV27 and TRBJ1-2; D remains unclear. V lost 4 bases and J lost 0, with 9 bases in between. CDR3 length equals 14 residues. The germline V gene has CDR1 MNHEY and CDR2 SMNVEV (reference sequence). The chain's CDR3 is CASSSRNSNYGYTF. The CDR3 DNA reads TGTGCCAGCAGTTCCAGAAATTCTAACTATGGCTACACCTTC.

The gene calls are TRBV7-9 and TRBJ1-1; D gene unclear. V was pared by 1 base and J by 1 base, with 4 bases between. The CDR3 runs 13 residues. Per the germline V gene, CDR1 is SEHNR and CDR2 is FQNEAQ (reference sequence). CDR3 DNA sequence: TGTGCCAGCAGCTTAGGCGCGAACACTGAAGCTTTCTTT. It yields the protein CASSLGANTEAFF. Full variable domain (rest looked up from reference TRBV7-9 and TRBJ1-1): DTGVSQNPRHKITKRGQNVTFRCDPISEHNRLYWYRQTLGQGPEFLTYFQNEAQLEKSRLLSDRFSAERPKGSFSTLEIQRTEQGDSAMYLCASSLGANTEAFFGQGTRLTVV.

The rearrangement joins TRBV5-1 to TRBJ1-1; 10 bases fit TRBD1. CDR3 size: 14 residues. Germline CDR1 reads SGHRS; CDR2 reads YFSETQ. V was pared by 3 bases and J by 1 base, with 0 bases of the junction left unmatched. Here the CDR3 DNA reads TGCGCCAGCAGCTGGACAGGGGGGAACACTGAAGCTTTCTTT. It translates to CASSWTGGNTEAFF.

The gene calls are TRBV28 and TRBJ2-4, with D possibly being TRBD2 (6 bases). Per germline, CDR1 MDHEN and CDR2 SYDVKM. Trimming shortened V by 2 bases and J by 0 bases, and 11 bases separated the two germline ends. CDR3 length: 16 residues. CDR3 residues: CASSLNEGLAKNIQYF. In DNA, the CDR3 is TGTGCCAGCAGTTTAAATGAGGGACTAGCCAAAAACATTCAGTACTTC.

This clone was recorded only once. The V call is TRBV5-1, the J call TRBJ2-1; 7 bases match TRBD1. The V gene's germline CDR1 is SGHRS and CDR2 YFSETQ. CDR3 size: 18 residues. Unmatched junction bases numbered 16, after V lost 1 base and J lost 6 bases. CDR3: CASSLTLRGSNGANEQFF. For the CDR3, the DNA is TGCGCCAGCAGCTTGACCCTCAGGGGGTCAAATGGTGCCAATGAGCAGTTCTTC. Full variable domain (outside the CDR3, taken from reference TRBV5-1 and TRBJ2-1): KAGVTQTPRYLIKTRGQQVTLSCSPISGHRSVSWYQQTPGQGLQFLFEYFSETQRNKGNFPGRFSGRQFSNSRSEMNVSTLELGDSALYLCASSLTLRGSNGANEQFFGPGTRLTVL.